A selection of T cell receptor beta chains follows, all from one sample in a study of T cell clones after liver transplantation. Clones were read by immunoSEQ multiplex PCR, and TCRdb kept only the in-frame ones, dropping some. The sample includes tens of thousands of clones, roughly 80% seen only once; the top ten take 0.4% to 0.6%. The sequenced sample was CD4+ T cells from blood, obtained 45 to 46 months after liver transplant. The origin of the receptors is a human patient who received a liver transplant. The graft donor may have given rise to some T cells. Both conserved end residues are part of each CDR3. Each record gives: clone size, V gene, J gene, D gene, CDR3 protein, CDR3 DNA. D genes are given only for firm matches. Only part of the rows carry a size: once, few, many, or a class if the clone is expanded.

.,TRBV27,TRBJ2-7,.,CASSLFGLGAYEQYF,TGTGCCAGCAGTTTATTCGGGCTGGGGGCCTACGAGCAGTACTTC
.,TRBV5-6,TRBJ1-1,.,CASSLQELMNTEAFF,TGTGCCAGCAGCTTGCAGGAGCTCATGAACACTGAAGCTTTCTTT
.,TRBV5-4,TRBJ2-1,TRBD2,CASSFVGGPIYNEQFF,TGTGCCAGCAGCTTTGTGGGAGGGCCAATCTACAATGAGCAGTTCTTC
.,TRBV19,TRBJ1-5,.,CASSIRLYQPQHF,TGTGCCAGTAGTATTCGGCTATATCAGCCCCAGCATTTT
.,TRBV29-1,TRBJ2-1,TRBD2,CSVEGGRSYNEQFF,TGCAGCGTTGAGGGCGGGAGGTCCTACAATGAGCAGTTCTTC
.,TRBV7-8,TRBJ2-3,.,CASSLDGIRTDTQYF,TGTGCCAGCAGCTTAGACGGGATCCGCACAGATACGCAGTATTTT
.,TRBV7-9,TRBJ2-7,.,CASSFYGTSLGEQYF,TGTGCCAGCAGCTTTTACGGGACTTCCCTGGGGGAGCAGTACTTC
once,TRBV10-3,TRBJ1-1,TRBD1,CAISGQGLNTEAFF,TGTGCCATCAGCGGACAGGGTCTTAACACTGAAGCTTTCTTT
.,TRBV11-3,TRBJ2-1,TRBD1,CASSHRGSYNEQFF,TGTGCCAGCAGCCACAGGGGCTCCTACAATGAGCAGTTCTTC
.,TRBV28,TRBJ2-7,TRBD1,CASTMGQAISYEQYF,TGTGCCAGCACCATGGGACAGGCTATCTCCTACGAGCAGTACTTC
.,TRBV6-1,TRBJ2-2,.,CASSEFVGRSTGELFF,TGTGCCAGCAGTGAATTCGTAGGGCGTAGCACCGGGGAGCTGTTTTTT
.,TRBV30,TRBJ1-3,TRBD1,CAWSRGQTNTIYF,TGTGCCTGGAGCCGGGGACAGACAAACACCATATATTTT
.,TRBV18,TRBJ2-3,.,CASSPYTDTQYF,TGTGCCAGCTCACCCTACACAGATACGCAGTATTTT
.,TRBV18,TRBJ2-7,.,CASSPGALAEQYF,TGTGCCAGCTCGCCAGGGGCGCTGGCCGAGCAGTACTTC
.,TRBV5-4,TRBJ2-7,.,CASSWVGTYEQYF,TGTGCCAGCAGCTGGGTAGGGACCTACGAGCAGTACTTC
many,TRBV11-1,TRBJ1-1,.,CASSLGRMNAFF,TGTGCCAGCAGCTTAGGTCGAATGAATGCTTTCTTT
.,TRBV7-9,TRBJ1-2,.,CASSLAGGGYGYTF,TGTGCCAGCAGCTTAGCGGGTGGAGGCTATGGCTACACCTTC
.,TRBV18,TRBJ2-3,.,CASSPRGVSDTQYF,TGTGCCAGCTCACCACGGGGGGTTTCAGATACGCAGTATTTT
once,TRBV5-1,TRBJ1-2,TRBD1,CASSLSGPGQTSYGYTF,TGCGCCAGCAGCTTGTCTGGACCGGGACAGACTAGCTATGGCTACACCTTC
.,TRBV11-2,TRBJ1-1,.,CASTYYGGLGNTEAFF,TGTGCCAGCACCTACTACGGGGGGTTGGGGAACACTGAAGCTTTCTTT
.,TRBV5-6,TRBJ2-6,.,CASREGGSGANVLTF,TGTGCCAGCAGAGAGGGGGGCTCTGGGGCCAACGTCCTGACTTTC
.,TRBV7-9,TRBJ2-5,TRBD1,CASSRGDRGTQETQYF,TGTGCCAGCAGCCGCGGGGACAGGGGGACACAAGAGACCCAGTACTTC
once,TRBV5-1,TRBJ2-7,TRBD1,CASSPGTGDNEQYF,TGCGCCAGCAGCCCCGGGACAGGGGATAACGAGCAGTACTTC
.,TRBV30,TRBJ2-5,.,CAWSVRKETQYF,TGTGCCTGGAGTGTCCGGAAAGAGACCCAGTACTTC
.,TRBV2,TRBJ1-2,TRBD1,CASNRDSYGYTF,TGTGCCAGTAACAGGGACAGCTATGGCTACACCTTC
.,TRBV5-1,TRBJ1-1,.,CASSLGAGASGTEAFF,TGCGCCAGCAGCTTGGGTGCAGGGGCGTCAGGCACTGAAGCTTTCTTT
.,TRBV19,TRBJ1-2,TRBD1,CASSVRATGGGYTF,TGTGCCAGTAGTGTCCGGGCCACAGGGGGCGGCTACACCTTC
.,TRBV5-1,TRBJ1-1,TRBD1,CASSYETGSRTEAFF,TGCGCCAGCAGCTACGAGACAGGGTCTAGGACTGAAGCTTTCTTT
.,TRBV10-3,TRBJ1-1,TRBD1,CAISEAGGDSLNTEAFF,TGTGCCATCAGTGAGGCAGGGGGTGATTCATTGAACACTGAAGCTTTCTTT
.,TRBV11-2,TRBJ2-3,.,CASSLDAAGLYDTQYF,TGTGCCAGCAGCTTAGACGCCGCTGGCCTATACGATACGCAGTATTTT
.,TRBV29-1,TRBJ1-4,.,CSAPPEAEGNEKLFF,TGCAGCGCCCCCCCCGAGGCGGAGGGAAATGAAAAACTGTTTTTT
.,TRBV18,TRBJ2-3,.,CASSRGTSTDTQYF,TGTGCCAGCTCACGTGGGACTAGCACAGATACGCAGTATTTT
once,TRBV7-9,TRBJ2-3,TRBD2,CASSLRTSGKDTQYF,TGTGCCAGCAGCTTAAGGACTAGCGGGAAAGATACGCAGTATTTT
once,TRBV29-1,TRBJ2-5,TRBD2,CSVDPGVRWTMGRENEETQYF,TGCAGCGTCGACCCTGGTGTACGGTGGACGATGGGGCGGGAGAATGAGGAGACCCAGTACTTC
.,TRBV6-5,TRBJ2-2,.,CASTKERVTGELFF,TGTGCCAGCACCAAGGAAAGGGTCACCGGGGAGCTGTTTTTT
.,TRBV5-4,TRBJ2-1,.,CASSLTSSNEQFF,TGTGCCAGCAGCTTGACTAGTAGTAATGAGCAGTTCTTC
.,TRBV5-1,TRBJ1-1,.,CASSSAGRMNTEAFF,TGCGCCAGCAGCAGCGCGGGACGGATGAACACTGAAGCTTTCTTT
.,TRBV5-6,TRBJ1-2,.,CASSALIPYGYTF,TGTGCCAGCAGCGCCCTAATTCCCTATGGCTACACCTTC
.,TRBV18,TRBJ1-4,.,CASSPPGPGATNEKLFF,TGTGCCAGCTCACCACCGGGACCCGGGGCAACTAATGAAAAACTGTTTTTT
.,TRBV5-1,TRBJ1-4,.,CASSLGPSDGNEKLFF,TGCGCCAGCAGCTTAGGTCCGTCCGACGGTAATGAAAAACTGTTTTTT
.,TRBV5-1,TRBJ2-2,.,CASSLFAGLGTGELFF,TGCGCCAGCAGCTTGTTCGCGGGATTAGGGACCGGGGAGCTGTTTTTT
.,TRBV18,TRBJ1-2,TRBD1,CASSPSRQGNYGYTF,TGTGCCAGCTCACCCTCAAGACAGGGCAACTATGGCTACACCTTC
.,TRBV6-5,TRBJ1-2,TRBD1,CASQAGQAQGGGYTF,TGTGCCAGCCAGGCGGGACAGGCCCAGGGGGGGGGCTACACCTTC
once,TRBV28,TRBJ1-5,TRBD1,CASSLPGTVHSNQPQHF,TGTGCCAGCAGCCTACCTGGGACAGTTCATAGCAATCAGCCCCAGCATTTT